This T cell receptor beta chain emerged from a study of shared clonotypes between healthy human individuals. General study findings and limits: Relative to clonotypes present in all four donors, those not shared had lower generation probabilities. Despite large depth, sorted-subset datasets appeared incompletely sequenced.

The germline V gene encodes CDR1 SGHDT and CDR2 YYEEEE. The germline V and J ends were trimmed by 2 bases and 3 bases, with 9 bases remaining between them. This CDR3 region has 14 residues. Repertoires were generated with immunoSEQ multiplex PCR, while TCRdb's copy carries only in-frame clones and drops some. The data show 2 million to 2.5 million clones, almost 96% seen once. Points on this clone: The antigen remains undetermined.

The sequencing input was naive CD4+ T cells sorted from blood. As for subset: CD45RA+ positively selected. The receptor's source is a man younger than 35 in good health. The V and J genes are TRBV5-6 and TRBJ1-5; D unresolved. CDR3 DNA sequence: TGTGCCAGCAGCTTCCGAGGTACCAATCAGCCCCAGCATTTT. This encodes CASSFRGTNQPQHF.